These T cell receptor beta chains were read from a single sample in a study of control samples from healthy donors and cancer patients. Clones were read by immunoSEQ multiplex PCR, and TCRdb kept only the in-frame ones, dropping some. The sample holds about 80,000 clones; around 84% are singletons and the top ten take around a tenth. Sequenced: PBMCs. Receptors were obtained from a man aged 55 to 69 with head and neck cancer. Both conserved end residues are part of each CDR3. The D gene is left open where the match is weak. Not all rows give a size; the values are once, few, many and, for expanded clones, a class.

J: TRBJ2-3
D: TRBD2
size: few
V: TRBV7-2
CDR3: CASSFRPTSADTQYF
DNA: TGTGCCAGCAGCTTTAGGCCGACTAGCGCGGATACGCAGTATTTT

J: TRBJ1-1
D: NA
size: NA
V: TRBV5-3
CDR3: CARSSQNTEAFF
DNA: TGTGCCAGAAGCAGTCAGAACACTGAAGCTTTCTTT

J: TRBJ1-2
D: TRBD1
size: NA
V: TRBV30
CDR3: CAWSVQGGGGYTF
DNA: TGTGCCTGGAGTGTACAGGGAGGGGGCGGCTACACCTTC

J: TRBJ2-3
D: NA
size: NA
V: TRBV21-1
CDR3: CASSRSGGPRPDTQYF
DNA: TGTGCCAGCAGCCGCTCCGGAGGACCTAGACCAGATACGCAGTATTTT

J: TRBJ1-5
D: NA
size: NA
V: TRBV19
CDR3: CASSTLEDRVNQPQHF
DNA: TGTGCCAGTTCCACCCTGGAGGACAGAGTCAATCAGCCCCAGCATTTT

J: TRBJ2-1
D: NA
size: NA
V: TRBV4-1
CDR3: CASSQGGNEQFF
DNA: TGCGCCAGCAGCCAAGGGGGGAATGAGCAGTTCTTC

J: TRBJ2-2
D: TRBD2
size: NA
V: TRBV5-4
CDR3: CAGTRASGSSGELFF
DNA: TGTGCCGGAACCCGGGCTAGCGGGAGTTCCGGGGAGCTGTTTTTT

J: TRBJ2-1
D: TRBD2
size: few
V: TRBV6-5
CDR3: CASRLTGTSWNEQFF
DNA: TGTGCCAGCAGACTCACCGGGACTAGTTGGAATGAGCAGTTCTTC

J: TRBJ2-7
D: NA
size: few
V: TRBV4-1
CDR3: CASSQGPQAYEQYF
DNA: TGCGCCAGCAGCCAAGGACCCCAGGCCTACGAGCAGTACTTC

J: TRBJ1-2
D: TRBD1
size: NA
V: TRBV28
CDR3: CASSFSQGARGGYTF
DNA: TGTGCCAGCAGTTTCTCTCAGGGGGCTAGAGGTGGCTACACCTTC

J: TRBJ1-2
D: NA
size: NA
V: TRBV6-5
CDR3: CASRPMGSGLSGYTF
DNA: TGTGCCAGCAGGCCTATGGGGTCTGGGTTGTCTGGCTACACCTTC

J: TRBJ2-1
D: NA
size: NA
V: TRBV5-8
CDR3: CASSYNEQFF
DNA: TGTGCCAGCAGCTACAATGAGCAGTTCTTC

J: TRBJ2-5
D: TRBD2
size: NA
V: TRBV18
CDR3: CASSAGLAAQETQYF
DNA: TGTGCCAGCTCAGCTGGACTAGCGGCCCAAGAGACCCAGTACTTC

J: TRBJ2-1
D: TRBD2
size: NA
V: TRBV12-5
CDR3: CASYREGAQYNEQFF
DNA: TGTGCTAGTTACCGGGAGGGCGCTCAATACAATGAGCAGTTCTTC

J: TRBJ1-1
D: NA
size: NA
V: TRBV4-1
CDR3: CASSQEGRVAFF
DNA: TGCGCCAGCAGCCAAGAAGGCAGGGTAGCTTTCTTT

J: TRBJ1-1
D: NA
size: NA
V: TRBV11-2
CDR3: CASSFEQAVGAFF
DNA: TGTGCCAGCAGCTTCGAGCAGGCCGTCGGGGCTTTCTTT

J: TRBJ2-1
D: NA
size: NA
V: TRBV9
CDR3: CASSVGSGTSYNEQFF
DNA: TGTGCCAGCAGCGTAGGAAGTGGGACCTCCTACAATGAGCAGTTCTTC

J: TRBJ2-5
D: NA
size: NA
V: TRBV5-1
CDR3: CASSLDIMVRRRGQETQYF
DNA: TGCGCCAGCAGCTTGGATATTATGGTCCGTAGGCGGGGACAAGAGACCCAGTACTTC

J: TRBJ2-1
D: TRBD2
size: NA
V: TRBV5-1
CDR3: CASSGTGTSGRAQSSYNEQFF
DNA: TGCGCCAGCAGCGGGACTGGGACTAGCGGGAGGGCCCAAAGCTCCTACAATGAGCAGTTCTTC

J: TRBJ2-2
D: NA
size: NA
V: TRBV7-2
CDR3: CASSLALSGTGELFF
DNA: TGTGCCAGCAGCTTAGCGCTAAGCGGCACCGGGGAGCTGTTTTTT

J: TRBJ2-3
D: NA
size: NA
V: TRBV7-9
CDR3: CASSSERRPDTQYF
DNA: TGTGCCAGCAGCTCAGAAAGGCGCCCAGATACGCAGTATTTT

J: TRBJ2-3
D: NA
size: NA
V: TRBV3-1/TRBV3-2
CDR3: CASSPVGWGQVDTQYF
DNA: TGTGCCAGCAGCCCCGTGGGTTGGGGGCAAGTAGATACGCAGTATTTT

J: TRBJ2-1
D: NA
size: NA
V: TRBV2
CDR3: CASSGRDRLIGDEQFF
DNA: TGTGCCAGCAGTGGACGGGACCGGCTGATCGGGGATGAGCAGTTCTTC

J: TRBJ1-5
D: NA
size: NA
V: TRBV28
CDR3: CASSVGDNHQPQHF
DNA: TGTGCCAGCAGCGTTGGGGACAACCATCAGCCCCAGCATTTT

J: TRBJ2-7
D: NA
size: NA
V: TRBV2
CDR3: CASRLSPIRDEQYF
DNA: TGTGCCAGCAGGTTATCCCCGATTCGGGACGAGCAGTACTTC

J: TRBJ2-7
D: NA
size: NA
V: TRBV27
CDR3: CASSDFYEQYF
DNA: TGTGCCAGCAGTGACTTCTACGAGCAGTACTTC

J: TRBJ1-2
D: NA
size: NA
V: TRBV7-9
CDR3: CASSLGGNPNYGYTF
DNA: TGTGCCAGCAGCTTAGGAGGGAATCCTAACTATGGCTACACCTTC

J: TRBJ2-3
D: NA
size: NA
V: TRBV7-9
CDR3: CASSPQGDTQYF
DNA: TGTGCCAGCAGCCCTCAGGGCGATACGCAGTATTTT

J: TRBJ2-5
D: TRBD2
size: NA
V: TRBV19
CDR3: CASSITSGGGETQYF
DNA: TGTGCCAGTAGTATAACTAGCGGAGGAGGGGAGACCCAGTACTTC

J: TRBJ2-7
D: NA
size: NA
V: TRBV6-5
CDR3: CASSYSPGTSYEQYF
DNA: TGTGCCAGCAGTTACTCGCCGGGTACGTCCTACGAGCAGTACTTC

J: TRBJ1-1
D: TRBD1
size: NA
V: TRBV5-6
CDR3: CASSRRDRGAFF
DNA: TGTGCCAGCAGCCGCCGGGACAGGGGAGCTTTCTTT

J: TRBJ2-1
D: TRBD1
size: NA
V: TRBV5-1
CDR3: CASSLTGTGWVWVHNEQFF
DNA: TGCGCCAGCAGCTTGACCGGGACAGGGTGGGTCTGGGTACACAATGAGCAGTTCTTC

J: TRBJ2-2
D: NA
size: NA
V: TRBV24-1
CDR3: CATMTENTGELFF
DNA: TGTGCCACCATGACTGAGAACACCGGGGAGCTGTTTTTT

J: TRBJ2-1
D: NA
size: NA
V: TRBV18
CDR3: CASSPDSSSYNEQFF
DNA: TGTGCCAGCTCCCCGGATTCAAGCTCCTACAATGAGCAGTTCTTC

J: TRBJ1-1
D: NA
size: NA
V: TRBV10-3
CDR3: CAIALGGNTEAFF
DNA: TGTGCCATCGCGCTAGGGGGGAACACTGAAGCTTTCTTT

J: TRBJ2-3
D: NA
size: NA
V: TRBV6-6
CDR3: CASSYFTTRGTDTQYF
DNA: TGTGCCAGCAGTTACTTCACTACCCGGGGCACAGATACGCAGTATTTT

J: TRBJ1-5
D: TRBD1
size: NA
V: TRBV6-5
CDR3: CATRDSSYNQPQHF
DNA: TGTGCCACTCGGGACAGCTCCTACAATCAGCCCCAGCATTTT

J: TRBJ2-1
D: TRBD2
size: NA
V: TRBV28
CDR3: CASSSAGVRNEQFF
DNA: TGTGCCAGCAGTTCTGCGGGAGTAAGGAATGAGCAGTTCTTC

J: TRBJ2-3
D: NA
size: NA
V: TRBV5-1
CDR3: CASSPDRSSTDTQYF
DNA: TGCGCCAGCAGCCCAGACAGGAGTAGCACAGATACGCAGTATTTT

J: TRBJ2-5
D: TRBD2
size: NA
V: TRBV11-2
CDR3: CASSSVGTSGKETQYF
DNA: TGTGCCAGCAGCTCCGTCGGGACTAGCGGGAAAGAGACCCAGTACTTC

J: TRBJ1-2
D: NA
size: NA
V: TRBV9
CDR3: CASSPDGGYGYTF
DNA: TGTGCCAGCAGCCCCGACGGAGGCTATGGCTACACCTTC

J: TRBJ1-5
D: NA
size: NA
V: TRBV28
CDR3: CASSPLNQPQHF
DNA: TGTGCCAGCAGTCCGCTGAATCAGCCCCAGCATTTT

J: TRBJ1-2
D: NA
size: NA
V: TRBV7-2
CDR3: CASSLDWGASYGYTF
DNA: TGTGCCAGCAGCTTAGATTGGGGGGCTTCCTATGGCTACACCTTC

J: TRBJ2-3
D: TRBD2
size: NA
V: TRBV3-1/TRBV3-2
CDR3: CASSQERTSVIAYF
DNA: TGTGCCAGCAGCCAAGAAAGGACTAGCGTAATTGCGTATTTT

J: TRBJ2-7
D: TRBD2
size: NA
V: TRBV7-8
CDR3: CASSPRTSGGYEQYF
DNA: TGTGCCAGCAGCCCCCGGACTAGCGGAGGATACGAGCAGTACTTC

J: TRBJ2-1
D: NA
size: NA
V: TRBV5-1
CDR3: CASSLGGKGNEQFF
DNA: TGCGCCAGCAGCTTGGGTGGTAAGGGCAATGAGCAGTTCTTC

J: TRBJ1-2
D: NA
size: once
V: TRBV10-3
CDR3: CAISGAEAGGYTF
DNA: TGTGCCATCAGTGGGGCAGAGGCGGGTGGCTACACCTTC

J: TRBJ1-3
D: NA
size: NA
V: TRBV18
CDR3: CASSPSPLPDTIYF
DNA: TGTGCCAGCTCACCCAGCCCCCTACCGGACACCATATATTTT

J: TRBJ2-3
D: NA
size: NA
V: TRBV5-1
CDR3: CASSFLDSDTQYF
DNA: TGCGCCAGCAGCTTTCTAGATTCAGATACGCAGTATTTT

J: TRBJ2-1
D: NA
size: NA
V: TRBV19
CDR3: CASSIGRREQFF
DNA: TGTGCCAGTAGTATTGGGCGACGGGAGCAGTTCTTC